The 17 T cell receptor beta chains in this list originate from one sample, sequenced in a study of cytomegalovirus exposure and HLA in healthy donors. PCR employed 60 Vbeta and 13 Jbeta primers. Some clones are missing from TCRdb's copy, which holds only in-frame ones; the method was immunoSEQ multiplex PCR. The data contain over 150,000 clones, 75% to 90% of them singletons. Material: PBMCs. The receptors shown here come from a man aged 25 to 40 in good health and CMV-seropositive.

The V call is TRBV9, the J call TRBJ2-1; TRBD2 matches at 9 bases. The CDR3 extends over 15 amino acids. The germline V gene encodes CDR1 SGDLS and CDR2 YYNGEE. Unmatched junction bases numbered 2, after V lost 0 bases and J lost 4 bases. CDR3 amino acids: CASSVGTSEYNEQFF. In DNA form, the CDR3 reads TGTGCCAGCAGCGTAGGGACTAGCGAATACAATGAGCAGTTCTTC.

The genes are TRBV15 and TRBJ2-7; the match to TRBD2 covers 12 bases. CDR3 length equals 16 residues. Germline lookup yields CDR1 LNHNV and CDR2 YYDKDF (reference sequence). The junction had 3 bases not matched to a gene; V was cut back by 0 bases and J by 3 bases. CDR3 nucleotides: TGTGCCACCAGCAGAGACCTAGCGGGAGGGGACTACGAGCAGTACTTC. Translation: CATSRDLAGGDYEQYF.

In this sample, this clone turned up a few times. The CDR3 here is CASSAGDNPYEQYF. CDR3 coding DNA: TGTGCCAGCAGCGCAGGGGACAATCCCTACGAGCAGTACTTC. The chain has TRBV9 and TRBJ2-7, with a possible D match to TRBD1 (6 bases). V lost 3 bases and J 2 bases, leaving 12 bases between the germline ends. Germline V lookup: CDR1 SGDLS, CDR2 YYNGEE. This CDR3 spans 14 amino acids.

The rearrangement uses TRBV7-9 and TRBJ2-7; D call uncertain. Trimming removed 0 bases at V and 1 base at J, with 7 bases between. CDR3 length equals 14 residues. Germline CDR1 SEHNR, CDR2 FQNEAQ (reference sequence). The chain's CDR3 is CASSLARTSYEQYF. CDR3 nucleotides: TGTGCCAGCAGCTTAGCTCGAACTTCCTACGAGCAGTACTTC.

The gene calls are TRBV5-1 and TRBJ2-3, with TRBD2 matching 16 bases. The germline gives CDR1 SGHRS, CDR2 YFSETQ. V dropped 4 bases and J dropped 2; count of bases not matched to a gene: 4. This CDR3 region has 17 residues. The CDR3 protein is CASSTGLAGGYTDTQYF. In nucleotides, the CDR3 is TGCGCCAGCAGCACGGGACTAGCGGGAGGGTACACAGATACGCAGTATTTT.

This chain connects TRBV14 to TRBJ2-5; TRBD1 might be the D (5 bases). Trimming took off 9 bases at V and 5 bases at J, with 13 bases between the two ends. CDR1 and CDR2 (germline): SGHDN, FVKESK. This CDR3 spans 12 amino acids. The CDR3 DNA sequence: TGTGCCAGTCATTACAGGACGGAGACCCAGTACTTC. Translated, it gives CASHYRTETQYF. Together with reference TRBV14 and TRBJ2-5, the CDR3 gives the full variable domain: EAGVTQFPSHSVIEKGQTVTLRCDPISGHDNLYWYRRVMGKEIKFLLHFVKESKQDESGMPNNRFLAERTGGTYSTLKVQPAELEDSGVYFCASHYRTETQYFGPGTRLLVL.

J is TRBJ1-1 and V is TRBV27; D is perhaps TRBD1 (6 bases). CDR1 is MNHEY and CDR2 is SMNVEV in the germline V gene (reference sequence). Trimming cost V 1 base and J 5 bases, with 8 bases left between them. CDR3 length: 13 amino acids. The CDR3 is CASSLYRETEAFF. The CDR3 DNA reads TGTGCCAGCAGTTTATACAGGGAGACTGAAGCTTTCTTT.

Here the CDR3 reads CASSYGAAYSNQPQHF. CDR3 nucleotide sequence: TGTGCCAGCAGTTACGGGGCTGCTTATAGCAATCAGCCCCAGCATTTT. This chain joins TRBV6-6 and TRBJ1-5; TRBD1 might be the D (5 bases). The V gene lost 2 bases and the J gene lost 0 bases, with 11 bases spanning the gap. The CDR3 is 16 amino acids. Germline V gene sequence: CDR1 MNHNY, CDR2 SVGAGI (reference sequence).

The chain uses TRBV19 and TRBJ2-7, with D tentatively TRBD2 (6 bases). From germline, CDR1 is LNHDA and CDR2 SQIVND (reference sequence). Trimming removed 5 bases at V and 3 bases at J, with 14 bases between. This CDR3 contains 14 residues. The CDR3 spells CASSPGEANYEQYF. CDR3 bases: TGTGCCAGTAGTCCCGGGGAGGCGAACTACGAGCAGTACTTC.

The V and J genes are TRBV30 and TRBJ1-5; 7 bases match TRBD1. J gave up 11 bases and V 0 bases, and 7 bases lay outside the gene matches. Germline loops: CDR1 GTSNPN, CDR2 SVGIG (reference sequence). The CDR3 consists of 13 residues. The chain's CDR3 is CAWSVRIQGAQHF. Here the CDR3 DNA reads TGTGCCTGGAGTGTTCGAATTCAGGGGGCCCAGCATTTT. The variable domain in full, completed from reference TRBV30 and TRBJ1-5, reads SQTIHQWPATLVQPVGSPLSLECTVEGTSNPNLYWYRQAAGRGLQLLFYSVGIGQISSEVPQNLSASRPQDRQFILSSKKLLLSDSGFYLCAWSVRIQGAQHFGDGTRLSIL.

The rearrangement uses TRBV27 and TRBJ2-3; 11 bases are a match to TRBD1. The CDR3 has 15 amino acids. V lost 5 bases to trimming and J lost 7 bases; unmatched junction nucleotides: 8. CDR1 and CDR2 from the germline V gene are MNHEY and SMNVEV (reference sequence). CDR3 DNA sequence: TGTGCCAGCAGTACCGGGACAGGGGGATCGTATACGCAGTATTTT. It encodes CASSTGTGGSYTQYF.

The gene calls are TRBV5-1 and TRBJ2-3, with D possibly being TRBD2 (7 bases). The CDR3 is made up of 15 amino acids. Germline V CDR1 and CDR2: SGHRS, YFSETQ. Trimming took 2 bases from V and 6 from J, leaving 16 bases between them. In nucleotides, the CDR3 is TGCGCCAGCAGCTTTGGGGGGGCCGACGGGGATACGCAGTATTTT. Encoded protein: CASSFGGADGDTQYF. Full variable domain (remainder filled in from reference TRBV5-1 and TRBJ2-3): KAGVTQTPRYLIKTRGQQVTLSCSPISGHRSVSWYQQTPGQGLQFLFEYFSETQRNKGNFPGRFSGRQFSNSRSEMNVSTLELGDSALYLCASSFGGADGDTQYFGPGTRLTVL.

In this sample, this clone turned up once. The chain combines TRBV5-1 with TRBJ2-5, with 14 bases matching TRBD2. The germline V gene encodes CDR1 SGHRS and CDR2 YFSETQ. The CDR3 length is 18 residues. The V and J ends lost 0 bases and 5 bases, in that order; junction bases with no gene match: 9. The CDR3 coding sequence is TGCGCCAGCAGCTTGGGAACCGGGACTAGCGGGAGTGGTGAGACCCAGTACTTC. Protein product: CASSLGTGTSGSGETQYF.

The V gene is TRBV5-4, the J gene TRBJ1-1; 9 bases match TRBD1. The CDR3 sequence is 17 residues long. Germline V lookup: CDR1 SGHNT, CDR2 YYREEE (reference sequence). Germline trimming cut 0 bases from V and 0 bases from J; bases unmatched to any gene: 6. CDR3 sequence reads: CASSLGNRGLVNTEAFF. CDR3 bases: TGTGCCAGCAGCTTGGGCAACAGGGGGCTCGTGAACACTGAAGCTTTCTTT.

The rearrangement joins TRBV5-1 to TRBJ2-3; 7 bases map to TRBD2. J was trimmed by 2 bases and V by 6 bases; bases with no gene match: 12. CDR3 length: 16 residues. Germline CDR1 and CDR2: SGHRS and YFSETQ. The CDR3 sequence is CASTLRGGSVTDTQYF. CDR3 nucleotides: TGCGCCAGCACCTTACGGGGCGGGAGCGTCACAGATACGCAGTATTTT.

V usage is TRBV19 and J usage is TRBJ2-1; 11 bases are a match to TRBD1. This CDR3 is built from 15 residues. Germline loops: CDR1 LNHDA, CDR2 SQIVND (reference sequence). V trimming: 6 bases; J trimming: 7 bases; junction bases outside the gene matches: 8. The CDR3 sequence is CASSRDRGNINEQFF. In nucleotides, the CDR3 is TGTGCCAGTAGCCGGGACAGGGGGAATATAAATGAGCAGTTCTTC.

This clone was counted between two and nine times. The rearrangement links TRBV6-5 to TRBJ1-2; weak D call: TRBD1 (5 bases). The CDR3 consists of 13 residues. Germline V CDR1 and CDR2: MNHEY, SVGAGI. V lost 6 bases and J 6 bases, leaving 14 bases between the germline ends. The CDR3, as DNA: TGTGCCAGCAGGCCCGGGGGGACGGATGGCTACACCTTC. Translating gives CASRPGGTDGYTF.